The rows below give T cell receptor beta chains drawn from one sample of a study of blood T cell repertoires in COVID-19. Profiling relied on immunoSEQ multiplex PCR, and the TCRdb table lists in-frame clones only, not all of them. There are 100,000 to 120,000 clones in the sample; over 75% occur only once, and around 4.1% lies in the top ten. The specimen sequenced was peripheral blood. The receptors were sampled from a man aged 45-60 years with acute or convalescent COVID-19. Both conserved end residues are part of each CDR3. A D gene is named only where the DNA matches it firmly. Clone size is stated in some rows and not others, as once, few, many or a class when expanded.

TRBV7-9	NA	TRBD1	TRBJ1-5	TGTGCCAGCAGCTCAGACAGGGGGCGCCAGCCCCAGCATTTT	CASSSDRGRQPQHF
TRBV6-1	few	NA	TRBJ1-2	TGTGCCAGCAGTGAATTTCGGAACTATGGCTACACCTTC	CASSEFRNYGYTF
TRBV4-1	NA	NA	TRBJ2-1	TGCGCCAGCAGCCAACTCAGCGCCGGGGGGCCCAACAATGAGCAGTTCTTC	CASSQLSAGGPNNEQFF
TRBV5-1	NA	NA	TRBJ2-7	TGCGCCAGCAGCTTGGAGGAGGGCGCTAGGAACGAGCAGTACTTC	CASSLEEGARNEQYF
TRBV5-6	NA	NA	TRBJ1-1	TGTGCCAGCAGCTTGCCCCGCACTGAAGCTTTCTTT	CASSLPRTEAFF
TRBV6-6	NA	NA	TRBJ1-2	TGTGCCAGCAGTTTGACAGATAGAGACTATGGCTACACCTTC	CASSLTDRDYGYTF
TRBV2	NA	TRBD2	TRBJ2-1	TGTGCCAGCAGCCGAGGGACTAGCGGGGGGTACAATGAGCAGTTCTTC	CASSRGTSGGYNEQFF
TRBV6-5	NA	TRBD1	TRBJ1-1	TGTGCCAGCAGTTCTCTATCGGGACAGGGTCGCGCTGAAGCTTTCTTT	CASSSLSGQGRAEAFF
TRBV29-1	once	NA	TRBJ2-5	TGCAGCGTTGGCGGGGTACTTCCCCAAACCGAGACCCAGTACTTC	CSVGGVLPQTETQYF
TRBV6-5	NA	NA	TRBJ1-2	TGTGCCAGCAGTTACGGGTCCGGAGCCGGGGGGTATGGCTACACCTTC	CASSYGSGAGGYGYTF
TRBV5-8	NA	TRBD1	TRBJ1-2	TGTGCCAGCAGCCCACAGGGGTATGGCTACACCTTC	CASSPQGYGYTF
TRBV5-1	NA	NA	TRBJ1-1	TGCGCCAGCAGCCTTTCGTATCGGACTGAAGCTTTCTTT	CASSLSYRTEAFF
TRBV7-6	NA	NA	TRBJ2-2	TGTGCCAGCAGCTTAGAACTCACCGGGGAGCTGTTTTTT	CASSLELTGELFF
TRBV19	NA	NA	TRBJ2-6	TGTGCCAGTTCCGGGGCTGGGGCCAACGTCCTGACTTTC	CASSGAGANVLTF
TRBV19	few	TRBD1	TRBJ2-7	TGTGCCAGTAGTAAGGGGGACAGGGACTACCACGAGCAGTACTTC	CASSKGDRDYHEQYF
TRBV27	NA	NA	TRBJ2-2	TGTGCCAGCAGTCCTCCGAACACCGGGGAGCTGTTTTTT	CASSPPNTGELFF
TRBV2	NA	TRBD2	TRBJ2-7	TGTGCCAGCAGTTCCTCAGCGGGAGGGCCAGGATCCTACGAGCAGTACTTC	CASSSSAGGPGSYEQYF
TRBV10-3	NA	TRBD1	TRBJ2-3	TGTGCCATCCGGGGACAGGGAGATAGCACAGATACGCAGTATTTT	CAIRGQGDSTDTQYF
TRBV19	NA	NA	TRBJ1-5	TGTGCCAGTACAACCGGGACACCGGGCAATCAGCCCCAGCATTTT	CASTTGTPGNQPQHF
TRBV30	once	NA	TRBJ1-3	TGTGCCTGGGACATCTCTGGAAACACCATATATTTT	CAWDISGNTIYF
TRBV7-2	NA	NA	TRBJ2-7	TGTGCCAGCAGACTTTCGGGGAGCTACGAGCAGTACTTC	CASRLSGSYEQYF
TRBV4-2	NA	NA	TRBJ1-2	TGTGCCAGCAGCCAAGAGAAGAGCCACAGGGCTAACTATGGCTACACCTTC	CASSQEKSHRANYGYTF
TRBV6-1	NA	NA	TRBJ2-7	TGTGCCAGCAGTGACGAGTGGACAAGGACGGAGTACGAGCAGTACTTC	CASSDEWTRTEYEQYF
TRBV18	NA	NA	TRBJ1-4	TGTGCCAGCTCACCGGCGCAGGGGCGAGGGGAAAAACTGTTTTTT	CASSPAQGRGEKLFF
TRBV7-3	NA	NA	TRBJ2-2	TGTGCCAGCAGCCCCGGGACACCGAACACCGGGGAGCTGTTTTTT	CASSPGTPNTGELFF
TRBV19	NA	NA	TRBJ1-4	TGTGCCAGCCGCATCGAACAGGGCCGCGGCTTTGCAACTAATGAAAAACTGTTTTTT	CASRIEQGRGFATNEKLFF